This T cell receptor beta chain was captured by sequencing in a study of OX40 agonist ivuxolimab in advanced cancers. About the research overall: Patients with hepatocellular carcinoma, melanoma, renal cell or head and neck cancer made up the dose-escalation patients.

Produced via immunoSEQ multiplex PCR; TCRdb's table is partial and in-frame only. This table has under 140,000 clones, roughly 87% appearing once. Germline CDR1 MNHNY, CDR2 SVGAGI (reference sequence). Trimming took off 6 bases at V and 0 bases at J, with 11 bases between the two ends. The CDR3 is 14 residues long. The rearrangement uses TRBV6-6 and TRBJ1-1, with D perhaps TRBD1 (5 bases). The receptor comes from an adult with an advanced solid tumor such as melanoma, head and neck, liver or kidney cancer. Sequencing was performed on CD4+ or CD8+ T cells sorted from blood, taken in a trial of the OX40 agonist ivuxolimab. CDR3 region: CASRSTVLNTEAFF. CDR3 in DNA: TGTGCCAGCAGGTCGACAGTTCTGAACACTGAAGCTTTCTTT.